Presented here are 12 T cell receptor beta chains from one specimen sequenced in a study of PD-1 blockade in classical Hodgkin lymphoma. Indicated time point: newly diagnosed, previously untreated cHL patient sample. The investigators isolated CD8+ T cells from thawed PBMCs using magnetic negative selection. The protocol was immunoSEQ multiplex PCR, while the TCRdb copy is restricted to in-frame clones and leaves out a portion. The repertoire holds about 14,000 clones, with around 90% as singletons. Sequenced input: CD8+ T cells from blood. All receptors come from a human donor with classical Hodgkin lymphoma.

The V gene is TRBV6-6, the J gene TRBJ1-1, with D hard to call. V lost 4 bases, J lost 1 base, and 4 bases lay in between. The CDR3 runs to 12 residues. CDR1 MNHNY and CDR2 SVGAGI come from the germline V gene (reference sequence). The CDR3 region has the DNA TGTGCCAGCAGTTCCCAGAACACTGAAGCTTTCTTT. The encoded protein is CASSSQNTEAFF.

The V call is TRBV5-1, the J call TRBJ1-1; TRBD1 agrees at 9 bases. The germline V gene has CDR1 SGHRS and CDR2 YFSETQ. This CDR3 is 16 amino acids long. J was trimmed by 1 base and V by 1 base; bases with no gene match: 5. The CDR3 is CASSLRGQGGNTEAFF. As DNA, the CDR3 is TGCGCCAGCAGCTTGAGGGGACAGGGTGGGAACACTGAAGCTTTCTTT.

The chain combines TRBV5-8 with TRBJ1-1, with D unclear. V dropped 0 bases and J dropped 2 bases, with 8 bases sitting between them. The CDR3 is made up of 14 amino acids. Germline V gene data show CDR1 as SGHTS and CDR2 as YDEGEE. The CDR3 DNA is TGTGCCAGCAGCTTGGGGCAAGTAAACACTGAAGCTTTCTTT. Translation: CASSLGQVNTEAFF.

The genes are TRBV28 and TRBJ1-2; TRBD1 agrees at 7 bases. The CDR3 totals 12 residues. With V trimmed by 9 bases and J by 6 bases, 7 bases remained unmatched. CDR1 and CDR2 from the germline V gene are MDHEN and SYDVKM. CDR3 region: CASTTGADGYTF. The DNA for the CDR3 is TGTGCCAGTACTACAGGGGCAGATGGCTACACCTTC.

This chain links TRBV15 with TRBJ1-2; no clear D. The CDR3 length is 13 residues. V was trimmed by 0 bases and J by 5 bases, leaving 7 bases between them. Germline CDR1 is LNHNV and CDR2 is YYDKDF (reference sequence). The DNA for the CDR3 is TGTGCCACCAGCAGAGATCTGGATTATGGCTACACCTTC. The encoded protein is CATSRDLDYGYTF.

V and J are TRBV27 and TRBJ1-2, with D tentatively TRBD1 (5 bases). The V gene's germline CDR1 is MNHEY and CDR2 SMNVEV (reference sequence). Trimming took 6 bases from V and 2 from J, leaving 19 bases between them. The CDR3 is 16 residues long. CDR3 nucleotides: TGTGCCAGCAGCGCCTTACGGGGAGGGGTCAACTATGGCTACACCTTC. This sequence encodes CASSALRGGVNYGYTF.

CDR3 nucleotides: TGTGCCAGCAGTGAATCCAGGGTCCGTCGCACAGATACGCAGTATTTT. Amino acids: CASSESRVRRTDTQYF. The rearrangement uses TRBV6-4 and TRBJ2-3; maybe TRBD1 (5 bases). Germline CDR1 reads MRHNA; CDR2 reads SNTAGT. V gave up 3 bases and J gave up 1 base, with 14 bases separating them. The CDR3 consists of 16 residues.

This clone has more than one count but fewer than ten. The rearrangement links TRBV30 to TRBJ1-1; tentatively, D is TRBD1 (6 bases). The CDR3 has 14 residues. V was cut by 0 bases and J by 5 bases, with 13 bases left in between. Looked up from germline, CDR1 is GTSNPN and CDR2 is SVGIG (reference sequence). Here the CDR3 reads CAWSVLAQGTEAFF. For the CDR3, the DNA is TGTGCCTGGAGTGTACTCGCACAGGGAACTGAAGCTTTCTTT.

The chain carries TRBV11-2 and TRBJ1-4; D might be TRBD1 (6 bases). The germline CDR1 and CDR2 sequences are SGHAT and FQNNGV. V was shortened by 5 bases and J by 8 bases, with 15 bases between the two germline ends. There are 14 residues in the CDR3. CDR3 nucleotides: TGTGCCAGCAGCCAGGGGAGGGTTAGAGAAAAACTGTTTTTT. Translation gives CASSQGRVREKLFF.

The V gene is TRBV2, the J gene TRBJ2-1; no clear D gene. Trimming pared 7 bases from V and 2 bases from J, leaving 9 bases between. Germline values: CDR1 SNHLY, CDR2 FYNNEI. The CDR3 runs to 13 residues. CDR3 nucleotide sequence: TGTGCCAGCATCGATAGGGCCTACAATGAGCAGTTCTTC. This gives the protein CASIDRAYNEQFF.

The V gene is TRBV5-6, the J gene TRBJ2-7, with D unresolved. CDR1 and CDR2 (germline): SGHDT, YYEEEE. The CDR3 is 13 residues long. V gave up 0 bases and J gave up 3 bases, with 7 bases separating them. The CDR3 sequence: CASSLGGGYEQYF. CDR3 DNA sequence: TGTGCCAGCAGCTTGGGGGGTGGCTACGAGCAGTACTTC.

This chain uses TRBV6-6 with TRBJ2-2; tentative D call: TRBD2 (6 bases). The CDR3 is 16 residues long. Trimming cost V 7 bases and J 2 bases, with 17 bases left between them. CDR1 MNHNY and CDR2 SVGAGI come from the germline V gene (reference sequence). CDR3: CASTPVEGTNTGELFF. The DNA of the CDR3 is TGTGCCAGCACCCCTGTAGAGGGGACTAACACCGGGGAGCTGTTTTTT.